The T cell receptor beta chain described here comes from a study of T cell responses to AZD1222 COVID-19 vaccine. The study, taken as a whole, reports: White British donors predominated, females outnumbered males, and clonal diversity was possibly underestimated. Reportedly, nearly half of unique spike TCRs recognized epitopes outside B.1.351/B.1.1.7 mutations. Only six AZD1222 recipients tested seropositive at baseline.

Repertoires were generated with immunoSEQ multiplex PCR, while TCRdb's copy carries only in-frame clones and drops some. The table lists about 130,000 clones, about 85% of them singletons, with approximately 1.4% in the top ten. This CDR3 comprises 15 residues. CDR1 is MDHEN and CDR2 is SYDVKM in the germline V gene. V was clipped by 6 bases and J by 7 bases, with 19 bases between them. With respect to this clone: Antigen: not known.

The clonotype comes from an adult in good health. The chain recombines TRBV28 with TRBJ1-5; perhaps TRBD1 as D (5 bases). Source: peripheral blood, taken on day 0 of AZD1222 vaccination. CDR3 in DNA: TGTGCCAGCAGCCTAGTTAGGCAGGGCAGGCAGCCCCAGCATTTT. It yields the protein CASSLVRQGRQPQHF.